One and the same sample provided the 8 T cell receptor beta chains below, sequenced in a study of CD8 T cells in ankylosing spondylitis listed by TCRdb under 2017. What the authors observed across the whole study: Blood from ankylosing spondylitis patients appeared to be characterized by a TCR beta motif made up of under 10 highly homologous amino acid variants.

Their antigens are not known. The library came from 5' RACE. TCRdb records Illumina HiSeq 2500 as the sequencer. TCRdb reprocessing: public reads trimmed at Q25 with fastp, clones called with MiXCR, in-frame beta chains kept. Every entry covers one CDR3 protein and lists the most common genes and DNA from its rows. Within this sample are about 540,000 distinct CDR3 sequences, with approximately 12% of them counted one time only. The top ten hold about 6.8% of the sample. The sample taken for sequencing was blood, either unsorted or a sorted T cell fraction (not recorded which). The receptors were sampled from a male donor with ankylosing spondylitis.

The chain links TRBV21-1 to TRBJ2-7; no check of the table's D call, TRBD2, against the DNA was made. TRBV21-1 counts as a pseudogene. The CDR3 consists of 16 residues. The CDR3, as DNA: TGTGCCAGCAAGGGCAATTCGGTACAGGGCTCCTACGAGCAGTACGTC. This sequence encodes CASKGNSVQGSYEQYV.

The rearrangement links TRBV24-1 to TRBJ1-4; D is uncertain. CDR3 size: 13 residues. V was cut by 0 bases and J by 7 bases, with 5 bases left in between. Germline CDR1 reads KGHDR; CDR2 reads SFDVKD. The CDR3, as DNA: TGTGCCACCAGTGATTTGCACAGTGAAAAACTGTTTTTT. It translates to CATSDLHSEKLFF.

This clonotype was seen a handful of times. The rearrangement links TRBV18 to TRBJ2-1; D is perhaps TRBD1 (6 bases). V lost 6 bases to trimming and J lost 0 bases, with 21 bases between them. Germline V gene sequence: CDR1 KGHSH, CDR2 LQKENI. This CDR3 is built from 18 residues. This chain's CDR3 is CASSPWGTGTNSYNEQFF. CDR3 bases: TGTGCCAGCTCGCCGTGGGGGACCGGGACAAACTCCTACAATGAGCAGTTCTTC. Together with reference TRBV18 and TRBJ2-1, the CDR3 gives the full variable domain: NAGVMQNPRHLVRRRGQEARLRCSPMKGHSHVYWYRQLPEEGLKFMVYLQKENIIDESGMPKERFSAEFPKEGPSILRIQQVVRGDSAAYFCASSPWGTGTNSYNEQFFGPGTRLTVL.

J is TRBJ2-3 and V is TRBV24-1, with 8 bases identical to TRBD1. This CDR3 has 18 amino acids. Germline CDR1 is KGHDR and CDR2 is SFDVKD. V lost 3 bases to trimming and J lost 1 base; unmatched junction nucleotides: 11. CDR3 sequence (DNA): TGTGCCACCAGTGATCCGCGGGGTTCAGGGGGCGGCACAGATACGCAGTATTTT. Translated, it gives CATSDPRGSGGGTDTQYF.

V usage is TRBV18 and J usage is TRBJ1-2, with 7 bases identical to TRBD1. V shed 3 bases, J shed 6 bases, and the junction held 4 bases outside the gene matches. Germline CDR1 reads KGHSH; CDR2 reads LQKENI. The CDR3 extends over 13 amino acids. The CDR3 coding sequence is TGTGCCAGCTCACCGGACAGGCACAATGGCTACACCTTC. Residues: CASSPDRHNGYTF.

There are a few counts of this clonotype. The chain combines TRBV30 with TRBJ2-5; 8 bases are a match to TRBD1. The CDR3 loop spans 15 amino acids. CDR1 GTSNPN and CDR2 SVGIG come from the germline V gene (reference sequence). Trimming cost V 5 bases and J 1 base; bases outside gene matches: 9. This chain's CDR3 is CAWATGQDVQETQYF. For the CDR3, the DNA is TGTGCCTGGGCCACGGGACAGGACGTCCAAGAGACCCAGTACTTC.

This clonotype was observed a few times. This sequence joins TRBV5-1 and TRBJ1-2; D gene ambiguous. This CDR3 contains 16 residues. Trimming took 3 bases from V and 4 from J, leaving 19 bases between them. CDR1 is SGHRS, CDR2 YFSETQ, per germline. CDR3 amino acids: CASSSLPAGGIYGYTF. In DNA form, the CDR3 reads TGCGCCAGCAGCTCCCTTCCCGCCGGTGGAATCTATGGCTACACCTTC.

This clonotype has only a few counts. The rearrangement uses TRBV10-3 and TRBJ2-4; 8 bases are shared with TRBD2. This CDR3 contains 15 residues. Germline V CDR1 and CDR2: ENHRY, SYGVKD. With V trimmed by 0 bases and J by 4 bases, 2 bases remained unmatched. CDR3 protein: CAISESTSGKNIQYF. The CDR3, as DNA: TGTGCCATCAGTGAGTCCACTAGCGGAAAAAACATTCAGTACTTC.